This T cell receptor (beta chain) is drawn from a study of OX40 agonist ivuxolimab in advanced cancers. The germline gives CDR1 SGDLS, CDR2 YYNGEE. Trimming stripped 0 bases from V and 4 bases from J, with 8 bases between. The CDR3 runs to 13 residues. The method was immunoSEQ multiplex PCR; TCRdb's version includes in-frame clones alone and lacks a portion of them. The sample lists some 19,000 clones, about 83% occurring once. The chain joins TRBV9 to TRBJ2-7, with D tentatively TRBD1 or TRBD2 (5 bases each). This TCR was recovered from an adult with an advanced solid tumor such as melanoma, head and neck, liver or kidney cancer. The source material was CD4+ or CD8+ T cells sorted from blood, sampled in a trial of the OX40 agonist ivuxolimab. The CDR3 DNA reads TGTGCCAGCAGCGTAGGGGACCTTTACGAGCAGTACTTC. This codes for CASSVGDLYEQYF.